The present T cell receptor (beta chain) was sequenced within a study of CD8 T cells in Susac syndrome. When the RNA was reverse transcribed, random hexamers were used with an input of roughly 0.5 to 1 ug. TCRdb reprocessed the immunoSEQ multiplex PCR reads via MiXCR and lists one record per CDR3 protein. The data show approximately 25,000 distinct CDR3 sequences, 80% to 95% seen once. The CDR3 extends over 13 amino acids. J lost 6 bases, V lost 4 bases, and 2 bases had no gene match. The germline gives CDR1 KGHSH, CDR2 LQKENI. V and J are TRBV18 and TRBJ2-2; 7 bases match TRBD1. Specimen: CD8+ T cells from PBMCs. The sequence came from a human donor with Susac syndrome. The CDR3 DNA reads as TGTGCCAGCTCACAGGGACAGTCCGGGGAGCTGTTTTTT. Protein product: CASSQGQSGELFF.